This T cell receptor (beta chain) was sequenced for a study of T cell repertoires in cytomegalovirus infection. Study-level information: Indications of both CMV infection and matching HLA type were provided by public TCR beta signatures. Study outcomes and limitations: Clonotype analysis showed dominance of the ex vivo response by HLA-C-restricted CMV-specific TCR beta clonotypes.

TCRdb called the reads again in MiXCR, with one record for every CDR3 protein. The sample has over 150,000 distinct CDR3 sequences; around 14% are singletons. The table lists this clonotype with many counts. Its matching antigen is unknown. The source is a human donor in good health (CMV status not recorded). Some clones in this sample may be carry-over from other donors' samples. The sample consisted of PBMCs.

CDR3 nucleotides: TGTGCCAGCAGCTTAGTTCAGGGAACCTATGGCTACACCTTC. The encoded protein is CASSLVQGTYGYTF. J is TRBJ1-2 and V is TRBV7-2, with D perhaps TRBD1 (5 bases). The CDR3 contains 14 residues. From germline, CDR1 is SGHTA and CDR2 FQGNSA. V gave up 1 base and J gave up 4 bases, with 10 bases separating them. Supplemented by reference TRBV7-2 and TRBJ1-2, the full variable domain reads GAGVSQSPSNKVTEKGKDVELRCDPISGHTALYWYRQSLGQGLEFLIYFQGNSAPDKSGLPSDRFSAERTGGSVSTLTIQRTQQEDSAVYLCASSLVQGTYGYTFGSGTRLTVV.